A selection of T cell receptor beta chains follows, all from one sample in a study of blood T cell repertoires in COVID-19. Profiled with immunoSEQ multiplex PCR; TCRdb holds only in-frame clones, not every one. Of about 200,000 clones listed, about four fifths are singletons. Sequencing input: peripheral blood. These receptors originate from a woman between 65 and 79 years old with active or convalescent COVID-19. Each CDR3 is given with its conserved first and last residue. D genes are given only for firm matches. Expanded clones are given a class, and other clones once, few, many or no size at all.

d_call	v_call	clone_size	j_call	cdr3_aa	cdr3_nt
-	TRBV5-1	-	TRBJ2-7	CASSLREGYEQYF	TGCGCCAGCAGCTTACGGGAAGGGTACGAGCAGTACTTC
TRBD1	TRBV6-4	-	TRBJ2-3	CASSVSQGADTQYF	TGTGCCAGCAGTGTTAGCCAGGGGGCAGATACGCAGTATTTT
TRBD2	TRBV27	-	TRBJ2-5	CASSKVLVAGSWEGETQYF	TGTGCCAGCAGTAAAGTTCTGGTAGCGGGCTCCTGGGAGGGGGAGACCCAGTACTTC
TRBD1	TRBV5-1	-	TRBJ1-1	CASLGQPNTEAFF	TGCGCCAGCTTGGGACAGCCGAACACTGAAGCTTTCTTT
TRBD2	TRBV4-2	once	TRBJ2-1	CASSQDSRAGGPNEQFF	TGTGCCAGCAGCCAAGATAGTCGAGCGGGAGGGCCCAATGAGCAGTTCTTC
-	TRBV19	-	TRBJ2-3	CASNNAPRGFGTQYF	TGTGCCAGTAACAACGCCCCTCGAGGGTTTGGTACGCAGTATTTT
-	TRBV7-9	-	TRBJ2-3	CASSLGLVQGTDTQYF	TGTGCCAGCAGCTTAGGACTAGTCCAGGGCACAGATACGCAGTATTTT
-	TRBV27	-	TRBJ2-7	CASSPDRLTYEQYF	TGTGCCAGCAGTCCGGACAGACTAACCTACGAGCAGTACTTC
TRBD2	TRBV15	-	TRBJ2-1	CATSRLAGPYNEQFF	TGTGCCACCAGCAGACTAGCGGGGCCCTACAATGAGCAGTTCTTC
TRBD2	TRBV15	-	TRBJ2-5	CATSRERAGAGETQYF	TGTGCCACCAGCAGAGAGCGAGCGGGAGCCGGGGAGACCCAGTACTTC
-	TRBV5-4	-	TRBJ1-3	CASSRGGGNTIYF	TGTGCCAGCAGCCGGGGGGGTGGAAACACCATATATTTT
TRBD1	TRBV6-5	-	TRBJ1-2	CASSRTGGGYTF	TGTGCCAGCAGCCGGACAGGAGGCGGCTACACCTTC
-	TRBV28	-	TRBJ2-1	CASRARFQGAVSGRTSYNEQFF	TGTGCCAGCAGGGCGAGATTTCAGGGGGCGGTAAGCGGGAGGACCTCCTACAATGAGCAGTTCTTC
-	TRBV18	-	TRBJ2-5	CASSPPGVQETQYF	TGTGCCAGCTCACCACCCGGGGTCCAAGAGACCCAGTACTTC
TRBD1	TRBV27	once	TRBJ1-6	CASSIQGDYNSPLHF	TGTGCCAGCAGTATACAGGGGGACTATAATTCACCCCTCCACTTT
-	TRBV6-5	-	TRBJ1-5	CASSYSRSNQPQHF	TGTGCCAGCAGTTACTCGCGGAGCAATCAGCCCCAGCATTTT
-	TRBV28	few	TRBJ2-5	CASNDRFPETQYF	TGTGCCAGCAACGACAGGTTTCCAGAGACCCAGTACTTC
-	TRBV7-2	-	TRBJ2-7	CASSLQGAFSYEQYF	TGTGCCAGCAGCTTACAAGGGGCCTTCTCCTACGAGCAGTACTTC
TRBD1	TRBV29-1	few	TRBJ2-7	CSAGQGYEQYF	TGCAGCGCCGGACAGGGCTACGAGCAGTACTTC
TRBD1	TRBV18	-	TRBJ2-7	CASSPTGTGGVYEQYF	TGTGCCAGCTCACCCACCGGGACAGGGGGCGTCTACGAGCAGTACTTC
-	TRBV6-6	-	TRBJ1-1	CASRPTGNTEAFF	TGTGCCAGCAGACCGACAGGTAACACTGAAGCTTTCTTT
-	TRBV5-1	-	TRBJ2-7	CASKEGASSYEQYF	TGCGCCAGCAAGGAAGGGGCGAGCTCCTACGAGCAGTACTTC
TRBD1	TRBV9	-	TRBJ1-2	CASKTGDGYTF	TGTGCCAGCAAGACAGGGGATGGCTACACCTTC
-	TRBV28	-	TRBJ2-2	CASSLRGTNTGELFF	TGTGCCAGCAGTTTACGGGGGACGAACACCGGGGAGCTGTTTTTT